This T cell receptor (beta chain) was recovered during a study of beta chain bispecific antibodies for T cell cancers. T cells were expanded from blood mononuclear cells for 2 to 3 days with anti-CD3 OKT3 or CD3/CD28 beads. Culture medium contained IL-2 at about 100 IU/ml and IL-7 at 5 ng/ml. This clonotype was seen many times. Antigen specificity is unknown. General study results and limits: The leukemia cells, rather than normal T cells, gave most of the targeted TRBV signal.

This CDR3 is 14 amino acids long. V dropped 5 bases and J dropped 0 bases, with 11 bases sitting between them. Germline CDR1 reads MNHEY; CDR2 reads SVGAGI. TCRdb reanalysed the 5' RACE reads using MiXCR and keeps one entry per CDR3 protein. The profile shows approximately 15,000 distinct CDR3 sequences, 2% to 2.5% of them singletons. Sequencing was carried out using healthy donor T cells cultured with leukemia cells. The TCR sequence derives from a human donor in good health. Some clones in this sample may be carry-over from other donors' samples. This sequence joins TRBV6-5 and TRBJ2-7; the D is unclear. This CDR3 reads CASSQSRSSYEQYF. The CDR3 DNA reads TGTGCCAGCAGTCAGAGCAGGAGCTCCTACGAGCAGTACTTC.